This TCR beta chain was retrieved from a study of T cell responses to AZD1222 COVID-19 vaccine. This table comes from immunoSEQ multiplex PCR, and its TCRdb copy is limited to in-frame clones, with some not included. This table holds some 150,000 clones, approximately 90% found once. Concerning this clone itself: The target antigen is unknown.

Germline assignment: CDR1 SEHNR and CDR2 FQNEAQ (reference sequence). Trimming took off 5 bases at V and 1 base at J, with 14 bases between the two ends. CDR3 length: 15 amino acids. Study findings and constraints: All repertoire sampling was performed exclusively after the peak T cell response. Seropositive AZD1222 recipients at baseline numbered only five to seven.

The rearrangement links TRBV7-9 to TRBJ1-1; D is unclear. The receptor's source is an adult who received the AZD1222 COVID-19 vaccine. The sequenced sample was peripheral blood, obtained 28 days after the second AZD1222 dose. DNA for the CDR3: TGTGCCAGCAGCGGGAGGGAGGGAGAGAACACTGAAGCTTTCTTT. Its translation: CASSGREGENTEAFF.